The clone carrying this T cell receptor (beta chain) has only a few counts. The entry originates in a study of T cell changes during pregnancy in multiple sclerosis. Looked up from germline, CDR1 is SQVTM and CDR2 is ANQGSEA. The CDR3 is made up of 15 amino acids. The trim removed 4 bases at V and 8 bases at J, leaving 10 bases unmatched. Measured with immunoSEQ multiplex PCR; TCRdb has only the in-frame clones, and not every one. The sample holds tens of thousands of clones, about 93% seen once. The rearrangement joins TRBV29-1 to TRBJ2-4; TRBD1 matches at 11 bases. Sequencing was performed on CD8+ T cells from peripheral blood mononuclear cells, taken after pregnancy. This receptor was obtained from a female donor with multiple sclerosis, enrolled in a pregnancy study. DNA for the CDR3: TGCAGCGTTGTTGACCCCGGGGGACAGGGGGACATTCAGTACTTC. Its protein product is CSVVDPGGQGDIQYF.